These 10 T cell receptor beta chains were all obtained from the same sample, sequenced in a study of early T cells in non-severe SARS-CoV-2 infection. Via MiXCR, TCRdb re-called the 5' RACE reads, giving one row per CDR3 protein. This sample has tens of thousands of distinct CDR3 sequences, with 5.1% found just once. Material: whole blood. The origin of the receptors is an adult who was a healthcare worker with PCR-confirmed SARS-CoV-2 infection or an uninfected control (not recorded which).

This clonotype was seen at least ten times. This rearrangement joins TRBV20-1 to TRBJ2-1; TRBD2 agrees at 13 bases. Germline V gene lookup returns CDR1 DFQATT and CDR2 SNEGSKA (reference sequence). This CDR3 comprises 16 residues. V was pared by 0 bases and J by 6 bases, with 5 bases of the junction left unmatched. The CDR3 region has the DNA TGCAGTGCTAGAGATGGGGGACTAGCGGGGACCAATGAGCAGTTCTTC. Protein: CSARDGGLAGTNEQFF.

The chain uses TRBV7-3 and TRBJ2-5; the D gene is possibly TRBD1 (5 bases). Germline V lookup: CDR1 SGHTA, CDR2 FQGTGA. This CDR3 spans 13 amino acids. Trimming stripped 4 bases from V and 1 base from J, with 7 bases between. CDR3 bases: TGTGCCAGCAGCTCGACAGTCCAAGAGACCCAGTACTTC. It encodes CASSSTVQETQYF.

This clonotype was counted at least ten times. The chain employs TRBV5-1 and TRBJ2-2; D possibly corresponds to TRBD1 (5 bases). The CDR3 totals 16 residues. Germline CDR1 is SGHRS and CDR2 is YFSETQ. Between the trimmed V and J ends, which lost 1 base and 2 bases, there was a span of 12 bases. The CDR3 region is CASSLWGQGNTGELFF. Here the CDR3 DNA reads TGCGCCAGCAGCTTGTGGGGCCAGGGTAACACCGGGGAGCTGTTTTTT.

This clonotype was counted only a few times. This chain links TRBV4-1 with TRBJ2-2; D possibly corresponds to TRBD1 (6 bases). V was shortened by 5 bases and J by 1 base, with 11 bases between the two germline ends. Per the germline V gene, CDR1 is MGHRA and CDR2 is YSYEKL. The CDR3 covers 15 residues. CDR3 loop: CASSWAGVNTGELFF. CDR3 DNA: TGCGCCAGCAGCTGGGCAGGGGTGAACACCGGGGAGCTGTTTTTT.

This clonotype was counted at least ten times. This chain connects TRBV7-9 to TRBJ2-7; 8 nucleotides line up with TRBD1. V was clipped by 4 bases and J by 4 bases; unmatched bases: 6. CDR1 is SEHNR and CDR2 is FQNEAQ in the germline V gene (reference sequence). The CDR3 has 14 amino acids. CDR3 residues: CASSSQGAGYEQYF. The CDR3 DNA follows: TGTGCCAGCAGCTCCCAGGGGGCTGGTTACGAGCAGTACTTC.

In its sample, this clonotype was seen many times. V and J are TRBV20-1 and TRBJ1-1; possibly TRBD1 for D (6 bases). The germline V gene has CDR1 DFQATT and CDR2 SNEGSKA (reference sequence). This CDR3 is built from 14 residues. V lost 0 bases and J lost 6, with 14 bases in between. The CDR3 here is CSARDFRRQAEAFF. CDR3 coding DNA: TGCAGTGCTAGAGATTTCAGGAGACAGGCTGAAGCTTTCTTT.

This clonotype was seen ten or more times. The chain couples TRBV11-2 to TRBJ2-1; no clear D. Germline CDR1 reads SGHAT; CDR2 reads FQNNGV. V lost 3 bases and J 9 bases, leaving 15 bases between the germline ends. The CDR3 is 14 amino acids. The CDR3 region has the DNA TGTGCCAGCAGCTTTTTAGGAAGGGCGTCTGAGCAGTTCTTC. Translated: CASSFLGRASEQFF.

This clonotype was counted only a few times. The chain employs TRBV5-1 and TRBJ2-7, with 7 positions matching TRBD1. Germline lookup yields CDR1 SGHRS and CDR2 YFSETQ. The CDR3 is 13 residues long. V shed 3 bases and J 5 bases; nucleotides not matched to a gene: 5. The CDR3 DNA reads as TGCGCCAGCAGCTCGACAGGGATCCACGAGCAGTACTTC. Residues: CASSSTGIHEQYF.

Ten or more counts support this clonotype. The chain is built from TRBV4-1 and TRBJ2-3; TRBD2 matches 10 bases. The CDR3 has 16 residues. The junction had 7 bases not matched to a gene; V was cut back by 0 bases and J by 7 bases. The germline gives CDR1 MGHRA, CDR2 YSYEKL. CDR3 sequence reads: CASSQERTSGPNTQYF. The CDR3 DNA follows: TGCGCCAGCAGCCAAGAACGGACTAGCGGCCCAAATACGCAGTATTTT.

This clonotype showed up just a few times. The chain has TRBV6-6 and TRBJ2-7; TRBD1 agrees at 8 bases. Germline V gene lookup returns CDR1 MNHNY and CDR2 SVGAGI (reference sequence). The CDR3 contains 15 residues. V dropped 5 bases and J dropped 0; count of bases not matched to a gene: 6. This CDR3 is CASSPRDRLSYEQYF. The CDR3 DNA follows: TGTGCCAGCAGTCCCCGGGACAGGCTCTCCTACGAGCAGTACTTC.